Each of the 6 T cell receptor beta chains below was sequenced from the same sample in a study of low-dose radiotherapy and immunotherapy resistance in tumors. Primers used for first-strand cDNA, a TRAV- and TRBV-specific set, covered both alpha and beta chains. With a V-primer adapter and a constant-region primer, TCRs were amplified for approximately 20 PCR cycles. TCRdb processed the reads anew with MiXCR; each CDR3 protein has one entry. This repertoire shows approximately 90,000 distinct CDR3 sequences, over 15% found once; its top ten account for 2.5% to 3.5%. The time point here: before trial treatment. Source: PBMCs, taken before treatment. The receptors were gathered from a male donor with prostate cancer.

On this clonotype: A read error likely explains this, since a far larger clone differs by one base. V is TRBV5-4 and J is TRBJ2-1, with D possibly being TRBD2 (5 bases). The CDR3 spans 14 residues. V gave up 4 bases and J gave up 10 bases, with 18 bases separating them. Germline loops: CDR1 SGHNT, CDR2 YYREEE (reference sequence). The CDR3: CASSKKTDSYEQFF. The CDR3 DNA follows: TGTGCCAGCAGCAAAAAGACGGACTCCTACGAGCAGTTCTTC.

The rearrangement links TRBV11-2 to TRBJ2-2; D gene ambiguous. V was trimmed by 1 base and J by 7 bases, leaving 7 bases between them. The CDR3 is made up of 13 amino acids. Germline V lookup: CDR1 SGHAT, CDR2 FQNNGV. The CDR3 nucleotides are TGTGCCAGCAGCTTAGGAAAGAACGGGGAGCTGTTTTTT. Encoded protein: CASSLGKNGELFF.

This clonotype was counted many times. The J gene is TRBJ2-5, the V gene TRBV4-2; D perhaps matches TRBD2 (7 bases). The CDR3 is made up of 15 amino acids. V shed 0 bases and J shed 5 bases, with 13 bases lying between them. Germline lookup yields CDR1 LGHNA and CDR2 YNFKEQ. CDR3 DNA: TGTGCCAGCAGCCAAGAAGGCGGGGGCGGGGAGACCCAGTACTTC. This translates into CASSQEGGGGETQYF.

There are many counts of this clonotype. The V call is TRBV9, the J call TRBJ2-1; 9 bases are a match to TRBD2. CDR1 is SGDLS and CDR2 is YYNGEE in the germline V gene. The CDR3 loop spans 16 amino acids. V was clipped by 3 bases and J by 4 bases; unmatched bases: 8. CDR3 DNA sequence: TGTGCCAGCAGCGGTCCAGCGGGGGGCCGATACAATGAGCAGTTCTTC. Amino acid sequence: CASSGPAGGRYNEQFF.

This clonotype was seen repeatedly, ten times or more. The chain is built from TRBV11-2 and TRBJ2-7; D ambiguous. From germline, CDR1 is SGHAT and CDR2 FQNNGV. V was trimmed by 5 bases and J by 0 bases, leaving 5 bases between them. The CDR3 runs 12 residues. CDR3 DNA sequence: TGTGCCAGCAGCCGTATCTCCTACGAGCAGTACTTC. Protein sequence: CASSRISYEQYF. Combining the CDR3 with reference TRBV11-2 and TRBJ2-7 gives the whole variable domain EAGVAQSPRYKIIEKRQSVAFWCNPISGHATLYWYQQILGQGPKLLIQFQNNGVVDDSQLPKDRFSAERLKGVDSTLKIQPAKLEDSAVYLCASSRISYEQYFGPGTRLTVT.

This clonotype was recorded many times. The chain has TRBV2 and TRBJ2-5; D not resolved. The V end lost 6 bases, the J end lost 5 bases, and 13 bases lay between the germline ends. Germline assignment: CDR1 SNHLY and CDR2 FYNNEI. The CDR3 extends over 13 amino acids. CDR3 sequence reads: CASRFGARETQYF. CDR3 coding DNA: TGTGCCAGCAGGTTCGGAGCGAGGGAGACCCAGTACTTC. The complete variable domain, with remaining parts taken from reference TRBV2 and TRBJ2-5, reads EPEVTQTPSHQVTQMGQEVILRCVPISNHLYFYWYRQILGQKVEFLVSFYNNEISEKSEIFDDQFSVERPDGSNFTLKIRSTKLEDSAMYFCASRFGARETQYFGPGTRLLVL.